Described below is a single T cell receptor beta chain sequence and its context. Sequencing used immunoSEQ multiplex PCR; TCRdb keeps in-frame clones, though not all of them. The sample carries a few hundred thousand clones, 70% to 90% recorded once. The data were taken from a study of blood T cell repertoires in COVID-19. As for the study in general: Italy, Spain and the United States were the sources of the convalescent and acute COVID-19 samples.

Participants' reported clinical history set cohort assignment. Participants classified as exposed had met a COVID-19 case within 2 weeks before study entry. The V and J ends lost 2 bases and 5 bases, in that order; junction bases with no gene match: 5. The CDR3 contains 15 residues. Germline V gene sequence: CDR1 SGHNT, CDR2 YENEEA. The TCR was taken from a woman aged 45-59 years who had been exposed to COVID-19. The chain has TRBV11-3 and TRBJ2-1; TRBD1 aligns across 8 bases. The sample consisted of PBMCs or T cells enriched from blood (not recorded which). CDR3 nucleotide sequence: TGTGCCAGCAGCTTAAGGACAGGGAACCACAATGAGCAGTTCTTC. Residues: CASSLRTGNHNEQFF.